This TCR beta chain derives from a study of T cell repertoires in aging, cancer and after chemotherapy. This CDR3 is 13 amino acids long. Germline V gene sequence: CDR1 LNHNV, CDR2 YYDKDF (reference sequence). V was shortened by 4 bases and J by 7 bases, with 11 bases between the two germline ends. Amplification of TCR beta used genomic DNA extracted from peripheral blood. Details on this clonotype: Possible read error: a much larger clone is one base away.

A mixed TRB-A/B primer pool amplified rearranged TRB by multiplex touch-down PCR. MiXCR, applied by TCRdb to the multiplex PCR reads, yields one record per CDR3 protein. The sample lists roughly 4,100 distinct CDR3 sequences, roughly 26% seen once, with roughly 14% in the top ten. The chain employs TRBV15 and TRBJ1-5; D gene unclear. This clonotype originated in a human donor with a solid tumor. What was sequenced was blood. The CDR3 protein is CATSIRDAQPQHF. CDR3 coding DNA: TGTGCCACCAGCATTAGGGATGCCCAGCCCCAGCATTTT. The full variable domain, its missing parts supplied by reference TRBV15 and TRBJ1-5, is DAMVIQNPRYQVTQFGKPVTLSCSQTLNHNVMYWYQQKSSQAPKLLFHYYDKDFNNEADTPDNFQSRRPNTSFCFLDIRSPGLGDTAMYLCATSIRDAQPQHFGDGTRLSIL.